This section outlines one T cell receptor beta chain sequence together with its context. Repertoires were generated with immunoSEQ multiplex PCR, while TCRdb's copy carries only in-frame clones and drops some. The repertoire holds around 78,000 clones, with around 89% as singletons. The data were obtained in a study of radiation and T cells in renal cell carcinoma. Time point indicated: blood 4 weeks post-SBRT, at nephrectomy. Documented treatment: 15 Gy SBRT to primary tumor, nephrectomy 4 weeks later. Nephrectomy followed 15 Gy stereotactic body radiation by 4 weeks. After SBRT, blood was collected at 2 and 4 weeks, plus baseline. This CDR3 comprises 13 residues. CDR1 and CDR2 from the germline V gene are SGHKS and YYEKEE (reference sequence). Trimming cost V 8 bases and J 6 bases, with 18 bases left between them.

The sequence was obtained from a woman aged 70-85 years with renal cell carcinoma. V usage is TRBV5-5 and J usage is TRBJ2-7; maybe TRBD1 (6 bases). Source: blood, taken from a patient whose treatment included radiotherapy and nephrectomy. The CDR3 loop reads CASSFMQGTEQYF. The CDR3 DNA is TGTGCCAGTTCCTTCATGCAGGGGACCGAGCAGTACTTC.